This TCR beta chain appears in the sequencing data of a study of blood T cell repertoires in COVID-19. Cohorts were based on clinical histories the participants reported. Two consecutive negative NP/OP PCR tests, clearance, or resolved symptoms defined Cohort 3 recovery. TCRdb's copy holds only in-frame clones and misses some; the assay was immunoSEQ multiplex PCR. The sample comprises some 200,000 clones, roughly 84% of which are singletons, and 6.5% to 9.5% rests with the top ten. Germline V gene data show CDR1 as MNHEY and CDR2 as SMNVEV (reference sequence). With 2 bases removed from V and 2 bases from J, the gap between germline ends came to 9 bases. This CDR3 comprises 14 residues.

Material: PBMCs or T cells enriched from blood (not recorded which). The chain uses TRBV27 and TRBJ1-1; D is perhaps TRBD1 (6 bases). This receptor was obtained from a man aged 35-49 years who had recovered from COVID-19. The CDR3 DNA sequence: TGTGCCAGCAGTTTACAGGGGAGTAACACTGAAGCTTTCTTT. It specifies CASSLQGSNTEAFF.